This TCR beta chain was sequenced for a study of read filtering for tumor transcriptome and immune sequencing. Across the study: DNase treatment preceded whole-transcriptome library preparation. IR-seq gave about 4 to 10.27 million TCR reads per sample; RNA-seq gave roughly 80 to 1,300. Study outcomes and limitations: This fraction held mixed bone marrow immune cells after CD138-negative sorting. IR-seq captured clonotypes deeper and more reliably than RNA-seq.

Germline CDR1 SGDLS, CDR2 YYNGEE. The CDR3 has 15 residues. J gave up 6 bases and V 3 bases, and 7 bases lay outside the gene matches. This library used about 360 ng RNA and molecular barcoded adaptors spanning alpha/delta and beta/gamma chains. TCRdb itself ran the reads through MiXCR, one entry per CDR3 protein. This sample carries tens of thousands of distinct CDR3 sequences, approximately 15% of them seen once, and the ten largest clones take about two fifths. This clonotype has just a few counts. The antigen remains undetermined. The rearrangement joins TRBV9 to TRBJ2-2; 8 bases line up with TRBD1. The material sequenced was a population of CD138-negative cells sorted from bone marrow. The TCR originated in a donor aged 40 or over with multiple myeloma. The CDR3 nucleotides are TGTGCCAGCAGCGCACAGGGGGTTGGCGCCGGGGAGCTGTTTTTT. Protein sequence: CASSAQGVGAGELFF.